This T cell receptor beta chain was identified in a study of kidney transplant recipient with SARS-CoV-2 infection. This clonotype occurred many times. MiXCR was run by TCRdb on the reads, yielding one entry per CDR3 protein. The profile shows roughly 250,000 distinct CDR3 sequences, about 28% of them singletons. The germline V and J ends were trimmed by 5 bases and 4 bases, with 23 bases remaining between them. CDR3 length equals 17 residues. This sequence was found in a male patient aged 25-45 years who had COVID-19 and was a kidney transplant recipient. Part of the T cells may come from the graft donor. J is TRBJ1-2 and V is TRBV23-1, with no clear D. TRBV23-1 is flagged as an ORF with uncertain function. Sample: a blood sample, taken at baseline and on approximately day 120 from a kidney transplant recipient. CDR3 coding DNA: TGCGCCAGCAGTATGATGACGCTACGCAGAAAGACCTATGGCTACACCTTC. It yields the protein CASSMMTLRRKTYGYTF.